Following are 23 T cell receptor beta chains from one sample sequenced in a study of blood T cells in healthy people across ages. A second PCR of about 7 to 12 cycles used a sample-barcoded 5' primer and a J-beta primer mix. TCRdb re-derived calls from the 5' RACE reads in MiXCR, one entry per CDR3 protein. The repertoire consists of around 1.7 million distinct CDR3 sequences, with approximately 28% occurring once and the leading ten covering about 7.7%. The sample was blood. These receptor sequences come from a woman in her 30s in good health.

This clonotype showed up many times. The V and J genes are TRBV6-5 and TRBJ2-1; 7 nucleotides align to TRBD1. The V gene end was trimmed by 2 bases and the J gene end by 8 bases; junction bases not matched to a gene: 6. The germline CDR1 and CDR2 sequences are MNHEY and SVGAGI. The CDR3 is 14 residues long. The CDR3 nucleotides are TGTGCCAGCAGTTACCACAGGGGAGTGGATGAGCAGTTCTTC. Translated: CASSYHRGVDEQFF.

The chain links TRBV19 to TRBJ1-6, with D tentatively TRBD1 (5 bases). Trimming shortened V by 8 bases and J by 14 bases, and 22 bases separated the two germline ends. CDR1 and CDR2 from the germline V gene are LNHDA and SQIVND (reference sequence). This CDR3 spans 14 amino acids. CDR3 protein: CASRWGPKESALHF. CDR3 in DNA: TGTGCCAGTCGATGGGGACCCAAAGAGTCGGCCCTCCACTTT. Supplemented by reference TRBV19 and TRBJ1-6, the full variable domain reads DGGITQSPKYLFRKEGQNVTLSCEQNLNHDAMYWYRQDPGQGLRLIYYSQIVNDFQKGDIAEGYSVSREKKESFPLTVTSAQKNPTAFYLCASRWGPKESALHFGNGTRLTVT.

A remark on this clonotype: This may stem from a read error, because a much larger clone lies one nucleotide away. The chain carries TRBV11-2 and TRBJ2-6; D call uncertain. From germline, CDR1 is SGHAT and CDR2 FQNNGV. The CDR3 is 14 amino acids. In DNA form, the CDR3 reads TGTGCCGGCAGCGATTTCTCTGGGGCCAACGTCCTGACTTTC. It codes for CAGSDFSGANVLTF.

This rearrangement joins TRBV20-1 to TRBJ1-6, with a weak D call TRBD1 (5 bases). V lost 1 base and J 7 bases, leaving 11 bases between the germline ends. The V gene's germline CDR1 is DFQATT and CDR2 SNEGSKA (reference sequence). The CDR3 is 14 amino acids. In DNA, the CDR3 is TGCAGTGCTAGAGCTTGGCAGGGCAATTCACCCCTCCACTTT. It specifies CSARAWQGNSPLHF.

This chain links TRBV10-3 with TRBJ1-2; possibly TRBD1 for D (5 bases). Trimming removed 3 bases from V and 8 bases from J, with 16 bases in between. From germline, CDR1 is ENHRY and CDR2 SYGVKD. The CDR3 is 14 amino acids. The CDR3 DNA is TGTGCCATCAGTGAAGGGCCCTCAAGGGACGGCTACACCTTC. Translated: CAISEGPSRDGYTF.

A few counts support this clonotype. The V and J genes are TRBV7-3 and TRBJ2-3; 8 nucleotides agree with TRBD2. The germline CDR1 and CDR2 sequences are SGHTA and FQGTGA. Unmatched junction bases numbered 9, after V lost 6 bases and J lost 4 bases. The CDR3 is 15 residues long. The chain's CDR3 is CASSPVAGNSDTQYF. The DNA for the CDR3 is TGTGCCAGCAGTCCGGTAGCGGGGAACTCAGATACGCAGTATTTT.

The chain employs TRBV18 and TRBJ2-5, with 7 bases lining up with TRBD1. V dropped 1 base and J dropped 7; count of bases not matched to a gene: 15. The CDR3 extends over 17 amino acids. From germline, CDR1 is KGHSH and CDR2 LQKENI. CDR3 protein: CASSPQQTGQTQGTQYF. The CDR3 coding sequence is TGTGCCAGCTCACCACAGCAGACGGGACAGACACAGGGGACCCAGTACTTC.

This clonotype was found a few times. The V gene is TRBV7-2, the J gene TRBJ2-1, with no clear D. V lost 4 bases, J lost 10 bases, and 14 bases lay in between. This CDR3 has 13 amino acids. CDR1 and CDR2 (germline): SGHTA, FQGNSA. The CDR3 DNA follows: TGTGCCAGCAGCTCCCGGATGATCGGGGAGCAGTTCTTC. Protein: CASSSRMIGEQFF. The full variable domain, in which reference TRBV7-2 and TRBJ2-1 provide the parts outside the CDR3, is GAGVSQSPSNKVTEKGKDVELRCDPISGHTALYWYRQSLGQGLEFLIYFQGNSAPDKSGLPSDRFSAERTGGSVSTLTIQRTQQEDSAVYLCASSSRMIGEQFFGPGTRLTVL.

The V gene is TRBV20-1, the J gene TRBJ2-7; tentative D call: TRBD1 (8 bases). Germline lookup yields CDR1 DFQATT and CDR2 SNEGSKA (reference sequence). This CDR3 contains 16 residues. V lost 5 bases and J lost 7, with 27 bases in between. CDR3 nucleotides: TGCAGTGCTCCGGAAGGGGGGGGACAGGTCGAGAGTGAGCAGTACTTC. Encoded protein: CSAPEGGGQVESEQYF.

The V gene is TRBV11-1, the J gene TRBJ1-1, with D possibly matching TRBD1 (6 bases). V gave up 2 bases and J gave up 8 bases, with 12 bases separating them. The CDR3 is 13 residues long. Germline lookup yields CDR1 SGHAT and CDR2 FQDESV (reference sequence). CDR3 nucleotide sequence: TGTGCCAGCAGCTTATACAGGGTAACAGAAGCTTTCTTT. Translated, it gives CASSLYRVTEAFF.

This clonotype was recorded a few times. The chain joins TRBV7-9 to TRBJ1-4; 9 bases fit TRBD1. The CDR3 loop spans 15 amino acids. The germline CDR1 and CDR2 sequences are SEHNR and FQNEAQ (reference sequence). V trimming: 2 bases; J trimming: 5 bases; junction bases outside the gene matches: 3. The CDR3 protein is CASSLTGGPNEKLFF. As DNA, the CDR3 is TGTGCCAGCAGCTTAACAGGGGGCCCGAATGAAAAACTGTTTTTT.

This clonotype appeared a few times. The chain carries TRBV9 and TRBJ2-1, with D uncertain. The V gene's germline CDR1 is SGDLS and CDR2 YYNGEE. V was trimmed by 7 bases and J by 9 bases, leaving 11 bases between them. CDR3 size: 11 residues. CDR3 protein: CASGPSAEQFF. The CDR3, as DNA: TGTGCCAGCGGACCCTCGGCTGAGCAGTTCTTC.

The J gene is TRBJ2-5, the V gene TRBV20-1, with TRBD1 matching 9 bases. CDR1 is DFQATT and CDR2 is SNEGSKA in the germline V gene (reference sequence). J gave up 4 bases and V 6 bases, and 9 bases lay outside the gene matches. CDR3 size: 14 residues. CDR3 sequence: CSARTGGAGETQYF. The CDR3, as DNA: TGCAGTGCCCGCACAGGGGGCGCGGGAGAGACCCAGTACTTC.

J is TRBJ2-3 and V is TRBV29-1; 10 bases line up with TRBD2. J lost 5 bases, V lost 6 bases, and 5 bases had no gene match. Germline V CDR1 and CDR2: SQVTM, ANQGSEA. CDR3 length equals 13 residues. The CDR3 nucleotides are TGCAGCGTAGTAGCGGGGGGCGTAGATACGCAGTATTTT. Protein: CSVVAGGVDTQYF.

This chain uses TRBV4-3 with TRBJ2-3; no firm D call. With 1 base removed from V and 2 bases from J, the gap between germline ends came to 10 bases. CDR1 is LGHNA and CDR2 is YSLEER in the germline V gene. The CDR3 is made up of 15 amino acids. CDR3 sequence reads: CASSQALLSTDTQYF. The DNA of the CDR3 is TGCGCCAGCAGCCAAGCACTACTATCCACAGATACGCAGTATTTT.

To note about this clonotype: This sequence may be a read error, since a much larger clone differs from it by one base. This chain links TRBV6-5 with TRBJ2-1, with unresolved D. CDR1 and CDR2 from the germline V gene are MNHEY and SVGAGI. The CDR3 covers 12 residues. V was shortened by 7 bases and J by 10 bases, with 14 bases between the two germline ends. CDR3 sequence: CASNTNPGEQFF. The DNA for the CDR3 is TGTGCCAGCAATACTAATCCGGGCGAGCAGTTCTTC.

The chain employs TRBV3-1 and TRBJ2-3; no clear D gene. Per the germline V gene, CDR1 is LGHDT and CDR2 is YNNKEL (reference sequence). Trimming took 6 bases from V and 6 from J, leaving 22 bases between them. The CDR3 is 16 residues long. CDR3 residues: CASRPAGPSGWDTQYF. As DNA, the CDR3 is TGTGCCAGCAGGCCAGCCGGCCCGAGTGGATGGGATACGCAGTATTTT.

This clonotype has a handful of counts. The J gene is TRBJ2-6, the V gene TRBV5-1; D gene uncertain. The CDR3 is 17 amino acids. The germline gives CDR1 SGHRS, CDR2 YFSETQ. V lost 1 base and J 0 bases, leaving 11 bases between the germline ends. CDR3 coding DNA: TGCGCCAGCAGCTTGACCCTCTCCAGCTCTGGGGCCAACGTCCTGACTTTC. This sequence encodes CASSLTLSSSGANVLTF.

The genes are TRBV3-1 and TRBJ2-3; D is possibly TRBD2 (5 bases). From germline, CDR1 is LGHDT and CDR2 YNNKEL (reference sequence). This CDR3 region has 14 residues. Trimming took 4 bases from V and 4 from J, leaving 12 bases between them. CDR3 nucleotides: TGTGCCAGCAGCCTCCAGTGGGGAGCAGATACGCAGTATTTT. Its translation: CASSLQWGADTQYF.

This clonotype was counted only a few times. The junction departs from the called germline gene at one end, perhaps through a read error. The chain is built from TRBV29-1 and TRBJ1-4; D ambiguous. Germline V gives CDR1 SQVTM, CDR2 ANQGSEA. This CDR3 has 15 residues. In nucleotides, the CDR3 is TGCAGCCCGAGAGGACCCGGCGTGGGTAATGAAAAACGGTTTTTT. It encodes CSPRGPGVGNEKRFF.

Note on this clonotype: A much larger clone is a single base away; this may be a read error. The chain has TRBV20-1 and TRBJ2-1, with D unresolved. The CDR3 sequence is 12 residues long. V was pared by 3 bases and J by 10 bases, with 13 bases between. CDR1 is DFQATT and CDR2 is SNEGSKA in the germline V gene (reference sequence). The DNA for the CDR3 is TGCAGTGCTAGTACCAACTCCTACGAGCAGTTCTTC. It is translated as CSASTNSYEQFF.

The J gene is TRBJ2-3, the V gene TRBV20-1; TRBD2 aligns across 8 bases. This CDR3 has 15 amino acids. The V segment lost 0 bases and the J segment 5 bases; nucleotides outside the gene matches: 7. CDR1 is DFQATT and CDR2 is SNEGSKA in the germline V gene (reference sequence). The chain's CDR3 is CSARDERGLGDTQYF. CDR3 nucleotide sequence: TGCAGTGCTAGAGATGAGCGGGGGCTGGGAGATACGCAGTATTTT.

The chain combines TRBV7-2 with TRBJ1-2, with D possibly TRBD1 on 6 matching bases. The V and J ends lost 5 bases and 4 bases respectively, with 14 bases between them. Germline CDR1 SGHTA, CDR2 FQGNSA. The CDR3 totals 14 residues. This CDR3 reads CASSPTGFGYGYTF. CDR3 DNA sequence: TGTGCCAGCAGCCCCACAGGGTTTGGCTATGGCTACACCTTC.